Following are 20 T cell receptor beta chains from one sample sequenced in a study of CD8+ T cells in alopecia areata. Following RNA extraction, reverse transcription yielded cDNA that acted as the sequencing template. Assay used: immunoSEQ multiplex PCR; TCRdb lists only in-frame clones, some missing. In the table there are 170,000 or so clones, approximately 59% of which are singletons. The input for sequencing was CD4+ T cells sorted from blood, taken at week 0. These TCRs come from a human donor with alopecia areata.

This clone was counted a few times. The gene calls are TRBV28 and TRBJ1-1, with a weak D call TRBD1 (5 bases). This CDR3 contains 14 residues. Trimming cost V 6 bases and J 1 base, with 12 bases left between them. Germline V gene lookup returns CDR1 MDHEN and CDR2 SYDVKM. Here the CDR3 reads CASRPLQGNTEAFF. For the CDR3, the DNA is TGTGCCAGCAGACCCTTGCAGGGGAACACTGAAGCTTTCTTT.

The CDR3 DNA follows: TGCAGCGTTGACAGGGATGATTCACCCCTCCACTTT. Its translation is CSVDRDDSPLHF. The chain uses TRBV29-1 and TRBJ1-6, with D possibly matching TRBD1 (5 bases). Germline V CDR1 and CDR2: SQVTM, ANQGSEA. The germline V and J ends were trimmed by 3 bases and 8 bases, with 8 bases remaining between them. There are 12 residues in the CDR3. The whole variable domain, filled in from reference TRBV29-1 and TRBJ1-6, reads SAVISQKPSRDICQRGTSLTIQCQVDSQVTMMFWYRQQPGQSLTLIATANQGSEATYESGFVIDKFPISRPNLTFSTLTVSNMSPEDSSIYLCSVDRDDSPLHFGNGTRLTVT.

The sample holds a few counts of this clone. The chain has TRBV29-1 and TRBJ1-1; D is undetermined. This CDR3 has 14 amino acids. Germline assignment: CDR1 SQVTM and CDR2 ANQGSEA. Trimming left V 7 bases short and J 1 base short, with 16 bases between. CDR3 sequence (DNA): TGCAGCGCGAAACCCCCCACAGAGAACACTGAAGCTTTCTTT. Translation gives CSAKPPTENTEAFF.

At least ten counts were recorded for this clone. V and J are TRBV7-2 and TRBJ2-6; maybe TRBD1 (6 bases). The ends were cut back, 4 bases at V and 0 bases at J, with 13 bases in the middle. CDR1 is SGHTA, CDR2 FQGNSA, per germline. CDR3 size: 17 residues. CDR3 sequence: CASSSGTSLSGANVLTF. CDR3 bases: TGTGCCAGCAGCTCCGGGACAAGCCTCTCTGGGGCCAACGTCCTGACTTTC.

The chain links TRBV2 to TRBJ1-2, with D perhaps TRBD1 (6 bases). Trimming stripped 0 bases from V and 3 bases from J, with 17 bases between. This CDR3 is built from 17 residues. Germline V gene sequence: CDR1 SNHLY, CDR2 FYNNEI. CDR3 nucleotide sequence: TGTGCCAGCAGTGAAGCGGCAGGACAGAAGTCTTACTATGGCTACACCTTC. As protein: CASSEAAGQKSYYGYTF. Full variable domain (rest looked up from reference TRBV2 and TRBJ1-2): EPEVTQTPSHQVTQMGQEVILRCVPISNHLYFYWYRQILGQKVEFLVSFYNNEISEKSEIFDDQFSVERPDGSNFTLKIRSTKLEDSAMYFCASSEAAGQKSYYGYTFGSGTRLTVV.

The chain has TRBV28 and TRBJ1-2; 8 positions agree with TRBD1. Germline CDR1 is MDHEN and CDR2 is SYDVKM. The junction had 3 bases not matched to a gene; V was cut back by 0 bases and J by 6 bases. The CDR3 has 14 residues. In nucleotides, the CDR3 is TGTGCCAGCAGTTTATGGACAGGGGAAGATGGCTACACCTTC. It specifies CASSLWTGEDGYTF.

The V and J genes are TRBV12-5 and TRBJ2-1, with D possibly TRBD1 on 5 matching bases. CDR3 length: 14 residues. Germline CDR1 reads LGHNT; CDR2 reads FRNRAP. The V gene lost 3 bases and the J gene lost 6 bases, with 12 bases spanning the gap. CDR3 nucleotide sequence: TGTGCTAGTGGTTTCGGGCAGGGTGGCAATGAGCAGTTCTTC. Its protein product is CASGFGQGGNEQFF. The complete variable domain, with remaining parts taken from reference TRBV12-5 and TRBJ2-1, reads DARVTQTPRHKVTEMGQEVTMRCQPILGHNTVFWYRQTMMQGLELLAYFRNRAPLDDSGMPKDRFSAEMPDATLATLKIQPSEPRDSAVYFCASGFGQGGNEQFFGPGTRLTVL.

This chain joins TRBV28 and TRBJ2-1; the D is unclear. V gave up 2 bases and J gave up 10 bases, with 9 bases separating them. From germline, CDR1 is MDHEN and CDR2 SYDVKM. This CDR3 comprises 12 residues. The CDR3 here is CASSLLSMEQFF. CDR3 coding DNA: TGTGCCAGCAGTTTACTAAGTATGGAGCAGTTCTTC.

The chain joins TRBV29-1 to TRBJ1-1; maybe TRBD1 (6 bases). The CDR3 contains 12 residues. Germline values: CDR1 SQVTM, CDR2 ANQGSEA. V was pared by 7 bases and J by 1 base, with 10 bases between. The CDR3 here is CSARTANTEAFF. CDR3 in DNA: TGCAGCGCACGGACAGCGAACACTGAAGCTTTCTTT.

Points on this clone: Other DNA sequences in the same sample also yield this CDR3. The chain carries TRBV5-1 and TRBJ2-5, with 11 bases fitting TRBD1. Germline V gene data show CDR1 as SGHRS and CDR2 as YFSETQ. V was clipped by 3 bases and J by 4 bases; unmatched bases: 2. This CDR3 is 14 amino acids long. CDR3 sequence (DNA): TGCGCCAGCAGCTCGGGACAGGGGGGAGAGACCCAGTACTTC. Residues: CASSSGQGGETQYF.

The chain uses TRBV6-1 and TRBJ1-4; D is uncertain. Germline CDR1 reads MNHNS; CDR2 reads SASEGT. This CDR3 region has 14 residues. The V end lost 1 base, the J end lost 7 bases, and 10 bases lay between the germline ends. CDR3 protein: CASSEVWAGEKLFF. DNA of the CDR3: TGTGCCAGCAGTGAAGTCTGGGCCGGTGAAAAACTGTTTTTT.

The CDR3 loop reads CASSSGQAGEQYF. In DNA, the CDR3 is TGTGCCAGTAGCTCCGGACAGGCGGGGGAGCAGTACTTC. J is TRBJ2-7 and V is TRBV19, with a tentative D call TRBD1 (7 bases). Between the trimmed V and J ends, which lost 6 bases and 7 bases, there was a span of 16 bases. This CDR3 contains 13 residues. Germline values: CDR1 LNHDA, CDR2 SQIVND (reference sequence).

The chain employs TRBV4-2 and TRBJ2-7, with a possible D match to TRBD2 (7 bases). CDR3 length: 17 amino acids. V lost 1 base, J lost 3 bases, and 19 bases lay in between. Germline V gene lookup returns CDR1 LGHNA and CDR2 YNFKEQ. CDR3 bases: TGTGCCAGCAGCCAAGTTATTCCCCAGGGGAGGGTCTACGAGCAGTACTTC. Its translation: CASSQVIPQGRVYEQYF.

V gene TRBV25-1 combines with J gene TRBJ1-2, with D perhaps TRBD1 (6 bases). The CDR3 consists of 16 residues. CDR1 and CDR2 from the germline V gene are MGHDK and SYGVNS. V gave up 6 bases and J gave up 3 bases, with 20 bases separating them. This CDR3 reads CASRLAGQGIYYGYTF. The DNA for the CDR3 is TGTGCCAGCAGACTAGCAGGGCAGGGGATATACTATGGCTACACCTTC.

The genes are TRBV6-8 and TRBJ2-3, with TRBD2 identical over 7 bases. The ends lost 2 bases at V and 5 bases at J; junction bases unmatched: 4. This CDR3 is 14 amino acids long. The germline gives CDR1 MNHGY, CDR2 SAAAGT. CDR3 region: CASSYVASGDTQYF. The CDR3 region has the DNA TGTGCCAGCAGTTACGTCGCTAGCGGAGATACGCAGTATTTT.

This rearrangement joins TRBV30 to TRBJ2-7, with 7 positions matching TRBD1. The V gene end was trimmed by 8 bases and the J gene end by 5 bases; junction bases not matched to a gene: 9. The CDR3 contains 12 residues. CDR1 is GTSNPN and CDR2 is SVGIG in the germline V gene (reference sequence). CDR3 region: CAQGRGIHEQYF. In DNA form, the CDR3 reads TGTGCCCAGGGCAGGGGGATCCACGAGCAGTACTTC. Full variable domain (outside the CDR3, taken from reference TRBV30 and TRBJ2-7): SQTIHQWPATLVQPVGSPLSLECTVEGTSNPNLYWYRQAAGRGLQLLFYSVGIGQISSEVPQNLSASRPQDRQFILSSKKLLLSDSGFYLCAQGRGIHEQYFGPGTRLTVT.

In regard to this clone: Additional DNA sequences in this sample encode the identical CDR3. The CDR3 DNA reads as TGCAGCGTAGGACAGGGCTACAATGAGCAGTTCTTC. This encodes CSVGQGYNEQFF. The chain employs TRBV29-1 and TRBJ2-1; 8 bases line up with TRBD1. The CDR3 is made up of 12 amino acids. Germline CDR1 reads SQVTM; CDR2 reads ANQGSEA. The J segment lost 3 bases and the V segment lost 6 bases, leaving 1 base of the junction unmatched.

The gene calls are TRBV29-1 and TRBJ1-5; D unclear. The CDR3 has 13 residues. The germline V gene has CDR1 SQVTM and CDR2 ANQGSEA. Trimming left V 6 bases short and J 0 bases short, with 9 bases between. DNA of the CDR3: TGCAGCGTGCGGGAGAATAGCAATCAGCCCCAGCATTTT. Amino acid sequence: CSVRENSNQPQHF.

The chain couples TRBV7-2 to TRBJ2-1, with no clear D. Germline CDR1 SGHTA, CDR2 FQGNSA. Trimming took 0 bases from V and 4 from J, leaving 7 bases between them. The CDR3 runs to 14 residues. The CDR3 sequence is CASSLAVFYNEQFF. The CDR3 nucleotides are TGTGCCAGCAGCTTAGCGGTCTTTTACAATGAGCAGTTCTTC.

The chain links TRBV19 to TRBJ1-1; D not certain. Trimming removed 6 bases at V and 3 bases at J, with 8 bases between. Germline CDR1 reads LNHDA; CDR2 reads SQIVND (reference sequence). The CDR3 contains 12 residues. The CDR3 DNA follows: TGTGCCAGTAGCCTAGTGGACACTGAAGCTTTCTTT. As protein: CASSLVDTEAFF. The variable domain in full, with the rest retrieved from reference TRBV19 and TRBJ1-1, is DGGITQSPKYLFRKEGQNVTLSCEQNLNHDAMYWYRQDPGQGLRLIYYSQIVNDFQKGDIAEGYSVSREKKESFPLTVTSAQKNPTAFYLCASSLVDTEAFFGQGTRLTVV.